This TCR beta chain is drawn from a study of shared clonotypes between healthy human individuals. This CDR3 region has 14 residues. V dropped 1 base and J dropped 12; count of bases not matched to a gene: 10. The germline V gene has CDR1 SGHRS and CDR2 YFSETQ. Generated by immunoSEQ multiplex PCR, the TCRdb table keeps only in-frame clones and is missing some. Of over 750,000 clones in the sample, about 97% were seen once. The naive CD8 population came from CD45RO-negative cells selected for CCR7, without terminally differentiated effector memory CD45RA+ cells. The source of this sequence is a man aged 25 to 45 in good health. The chain has TRBV5-1 and TRBJ2-5; 9 positions agree with TRBD1. The sequencing input was naive CD8+ T cells sorted from blood. The CDR3 nucleotides are TGCGCCAGCAGCTTGAGACAGGGGGGAAAGGTGGAGTACTTC. It specifies CASSLRQGGKVEYF. The whole variable domain, remainder taken from reference TRBV5-1 and TRBJ2-5, is KAGVTQTPRYLIKTRGQQVTLSCSPISGHRSVSWYQQTPGQGLQFLFEYFSETQRNKGNFPGRFSGRQFSNSRSEMNVSTLELGDSALYLCASSLRQGGKVEYFGPGTRLLVL.